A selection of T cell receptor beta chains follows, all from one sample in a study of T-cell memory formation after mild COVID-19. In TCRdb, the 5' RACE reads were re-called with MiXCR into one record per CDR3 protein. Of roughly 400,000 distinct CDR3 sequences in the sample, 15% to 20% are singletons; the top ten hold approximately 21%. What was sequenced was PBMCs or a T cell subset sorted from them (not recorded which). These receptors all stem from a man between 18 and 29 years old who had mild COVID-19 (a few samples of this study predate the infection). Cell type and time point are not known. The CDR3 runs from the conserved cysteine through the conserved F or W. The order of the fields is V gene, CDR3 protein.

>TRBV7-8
CASSRDRDYGYTF
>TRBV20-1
CSASLTLEGDVYTF
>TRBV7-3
CASSPLGEGNEQFF
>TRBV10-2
CASNPTESHEQFF
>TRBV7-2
CASSQGATNEKLFF
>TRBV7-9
CASSLTTSETQYF
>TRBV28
CATARGTEAFF
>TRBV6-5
CASRPGQPPSEQYF
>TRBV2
CASSRRAGASRRDEQFF
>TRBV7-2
CASRLTGTGDSPLHF
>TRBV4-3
CASSRMGLDQETQYF
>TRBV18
CASSSSEGDTEAFF
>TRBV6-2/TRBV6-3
CASSHTDRDLTDTQYF
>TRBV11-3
CASSWTDSNTGELFF
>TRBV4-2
CASSQDPLGGSNQPQHF
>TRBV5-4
CASSLWGTSNQPQHF
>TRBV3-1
CASTGGEQETQYF
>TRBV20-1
CSARLAGNTDTQYF
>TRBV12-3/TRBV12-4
CASRFDTFQETQYF
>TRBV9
CASSVAGASRETQYF
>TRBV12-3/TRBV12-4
CASSSGLSNTGELFF
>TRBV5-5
CASSLDPGQGTQYF
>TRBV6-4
CASRGPGANSPLHF